This T cell receptor beta chain appears in the sequencing data of a study of blood T cell repertoires in COVID-19. About the research overall: The samples span acute and convalescent COVID-19 from the United States, Italy and Spain. Sources were T cells, B-cell-depleted T cells, or PBMCs; the material itself was cDNA or gDNA.

Authors' processing steps: By means of reference gene primer amplification, nucleated cell counts were estimated. Here immunoSEQ multiplex PCR was the method, and the copy in TCRdb shows in-frame clones only, minus some. V, J and clone size derive from that table, while D and trimming were established from the DNA sequence. In the table there are some 200,000 clones, about 80% of which are singletons. The CDR3 totals 12 residues. Germline lookup yields CDR1 SGHAT and CDR2 FQNNGV. Trimming pared 5 bases from V and 7 bases from J, leaving 9 bases between. The clonotype comes from a human donor with acute or convalescent COVID-19. The donor label of this sample is uncertain. The chain combines TRBV11-2 with TRBJ2-1, with D possibly TRBD1 on 6 matching bases. The sample consisted of peripheral blood. CDR3 in DNA: TGTGCCAGCAGCCGACAGGTGAATGAGCAGTTCTTC. As protein: CASSRQVNEQFF.